Below are 25 T cell receptor beta chains sequenced from a single sample in a study of cytomegalovirus exposure and HLA in healthy donors. The repertoire was sequenced with immunoSEQ multiplex PCR; TCRdb's copy has only in-frame clones and lacks some. The data contain 160,000 or so clones, about 88% of them seen just once; the ten biggest clones take up roughly 3%. Material: PBMCs. Every receptor here comes from a man younger than 35 in good health and CMV-seronegative.

V is TRBV19 and J is TRBJ2-3, with 9 bases that match TRBD1. This CDR3 has 14 residues. After removal of 5 bases from V and 3 bases from J, the junction contained 3 bases not matched to a gene. The V gene's germline CDR1 is LNHDA and CDR2 SQIVND (reference sequence). The CDR3 nucleotides are TGTGCCAGTAGTCCCGGACAGGGGACAGATACGCAGTATTTT. Residues: CASSPGQGTDTQYF.

This clone occurred a few times. The chain employs TRBV10-3 and TRBJ1-1; 8 positions agree with TRBD1. This CDR3 is built from 14 residues. With 7 bases clipped from V and 1 base from J, the junction kept 5 bases outside the gene matches. Per germline, CDR1 ENHRY and CDR2 SYGVKD. CDR3 loop: CAITSGTGNTEAFF. The CDR3 DNA follows: TGTGCCATCACCTCCGGGACAGGGAACACTGAAGCTTTCTTT.

This sequence joins TRBV28 and TRBJ2-1; 8 bases align to TRBD1. The CDR3 loop spans 16 amino acids. The germline gives CDR1 MDHEN, CDR2 SYDVKM. CDR3 in DNA: TGTGCGACCAGAGGGAGGACAGGGCCCTCCTACAATGAGCAGTTCTTC. This encodes CATRGRTGPSYNEQFF.

The V gene is TRBV6-1, the J gene TRBJ2-7; 8 bases match TRBD1. The germline V gene has CDR1 MNHNS and CDR2 SASEGT. CDR3 length equals 14 residues. V lost 3 bases to trimming and J lost 4 bases; unmatched junction nucleotides: 5. The CDR3 protein is CASSEAGGPYEQYV. The CDR3 nucleotides are TGTGCCAGCAGTGAGGCAGGGGGCCCATACGAGCAGTACGTC.

The chain is built from TRBV29-1 and TRBJ2-7; tentatively, D is TRBD2 (5 bases). CDR3 size: 11 residues. Germline V lookup: CDR1 SQVTM, CDR2 ANQGSEA. Trimming removed 5 bases from V and 6 bases from J, with 11 bases in between. CDR3 nucleotide sequence: TGCAGCGTTAGACGAGGGCCCGAGCAGTACTTC. As protein: CSVRRGPEQYF.

V and J are TRBV11-2 and TRBJ2-7; D not certain. Trimming removed 1 base from V and 1 base from J, with 5 bases in between. The CDR3 loop spans 13 amino acids. Germline V CDR1 and CDR2: SGHAT, FQNNGV. CDR3 sequence reads: CASSLGVSYEQYF. The CDR3 DNA reads as TGTGCCAGCAGCTTAGGCGTATCCTACGAGCAGTACTTC.

The J gene is TRBJ2-3, the V gene TRBV15; D uncertain. The CDR3 has 15 amino acids. V was clipped by 3 bases and J by 4 bases, with 14 bases between them. The V gene's germline CDR1 is LNHNV and CDR2 YYDKDF (reference sequence). CDR3 nucleotides: TGTGCCACCAGCAGGGAGCTCGGCGGCGCAGATACGCAGTATTTT. The encoded protein is CATSRELGGADTQYF.

V gene TRBV6-5 combines with J gene TRBJ1-4, with 8 nucleotides matching TRBD1. CDR3 size: 15 residues. Trimming took 6 bases from V and 1 from J; bases not matched to a gene: 4. The germline CDR1 and CDR2 sequences are MNHEY and SVGAGI. CDR3 sequence reads: CASSPTGGTNEKLFF. The CDR3 coding sequence is TGTGCCAGCAGCCCCACAGGGGGAACTAATGAAAAACTGTTTTTT.

This sequence joins TRBV28 and TRBJ1-2, with D unresolved. CDR1 MDHEN and CDR2 SYDVKM come from the germline V gene. V was trimmed by 2 bases and J by 3 bases, leaving 10 bases between them. This CDR3 comprises 14 residues. This chain's CDR3 is CASSLRGLYYGYTF. DNA for the CDR3: TGTGCCAGCAGTTTAAGAGGGTTGTACTATGGCTACACCTTC.

V is TRBV10-1 and J is TRBJ2-1; 8 nucleotides agree with TRBD2. The V segment lost 4 bases and the J segment 3 bases; nucleotides outside the gene matches: 5. The CDR3 runs to 15 residues. Germline CDR1 reads WNHNN; CDR2 reads SYGVQD (reference sequence). CDR3 amino acids: CASSVGAGDYNEQFF. In DNA, the CDR3 is TGCGCCAGCAGTGTCGGAGCGGGAGACTACAATGAGCAGTTCTTC.

The chain employs TRBV5-1 and TRBJ1-1, with D maybe TRBD1 (6 bases). CDR1 is SGHRS, CDR2 YFSETQ, per germline. V was cut by 2 bases and J by 4 bases, with 9 bases left in between. The CDR3 runs to 13 residues. The CDR3 region is CASSLTGTTEAFF. In nucleotides, the CDR3 is TGCGCCAGCAGCTTAACAGGGACCACTGAAGCTTTCTTT.

J is TRBJ2-6 and V is TRBV6-1; no clear D. Germline CDR1 reads MNHNS; CDR2 reads SASEGT. This CDR3 comprises 14 residues. Trimming removed 4 bases at V and 1 base at J, with 5 bases between. CDR3 bases: TGTGCCAGCAGTGTCGGGTCTGGGGCCAACGTCCTGACTTTC. Translating it yields CASSVGSGANVLTF.

The chain couples TRBV27 to TRBJ1-2; D gene unclear. The CDR3 loop spans 13 amino acids. The germline V gene has CDR1 MNHEY and CDR2 SMNVEV (reference sequence). The V gene lost 4 bases and the J gene lost 7 bases, with 13 bases spanning the gap. The CDR3 nucleotides read TGTGCCAGCAGTTCTCTTCTAAATTCTGGCTACACCTTC. This codes for CASSSLLNSGYTF.

The gene calls are TRBV6-5 and TRBJ2-7; unclear D gene. The length of the CDR3 is 15 residues. Trimming left V 0 bases short and J 3 bases short, with 12 bases between. Germline CDR1 reads MNHEY; CDR2 reads SVGAGI. As DNA, the CDR3 is TGTGCCAGCAGTTACTCGCCCGGGTCGGGCTACGAGCAGTACTTC. It codes for CASSYSPGSGYEQYF.

This chain uses TRBV5-6 with TRBJ2-5, with a possible D match to TRBD1 (6 bases). The V gene lost 0 bases and the J gene lost 0 bases, with 9 bases spanning the gap. Per the germline V gene, CDR1 is SGHDT and CDR2 is YYEEEE. The CDR3 is made up of 15 amino acids. CDR3 sequence (DNA): TGTGCCAGCAGCTTGGGCTGGGGGCACCAAGAGACCCAGTACTTC. Its protein product is CASSLGWGHQETQYF.

This chain joins TRBV4-1 and TRBJ1-2; 7 positions agree with TRBD1. The CDR3 is 14 residues long. V gave up 2 bases and J gave up 6 bases; unmatched junction bases: 6. Per the germline V gene, CDR1 is MGHRA and CDR2 is YSYEKL. CDR3 amino acids: CASSQSQGGDGYTF. The CDR3 DNA follows: TGCGCCAGCAGCCAATCCCAGGGGGGAGATGGCTACACCTTC.

The rearrangement links TRBV29-1 to TRBJ2-3; TRBD2 is a possible D gene (6 bases). CDR1 and CDR2 (germline): SQVTM, ANQGSEA. The CDR3 is made up of 14 amino acids. V was shortened by 7 bases and J by 2 bases, with 16 bases between the two germline ends. CDR3 sequence reads: CSAGGTSPTDTQYF. In DNA, the CDR3 is TGCAGCGCCGGAGGGACGAGCCCCACAGATACGCAGTATTTT.

V and J are TRBV28 and TRBJ1-2; 9 bases match TRBD1. Germline CDR1 reads MDHEN; CDR2 reads SYDVKM. The CDR3 length is 15 residues. Unmatched junction bases numbered 13, after V lost 6 bases and J lost 8 bases. CDR3 loop: CASSPVGQGFGGYTF. The DNA for the CDR3 is TGTGCCAGCAGCCCCGTGGGACAGGGTTTCGGGGGCTACACCTTC.

The J gene is TRBJ2-3, the V gene TRBV29-1; a possible D gene is TRBD1 (5 bases). Germline V gene data show CDR1 as SQVTM and CDR2 as ANQGSEA. The CDR3 extends over 12 amino acids. Trimming cost V 8 bases and J 6 bases, with 15 bases left between them. The DNA for the CDR3 is TGCAGCCCCAGGGTCCTTGGTGATACGCAGTATTTT. Translated, it gives CSPRVLGDTQYF.

This chain connects TRBV19 to TRBJ2-1; a possible D gene is TRBD2 (6 bases). The CDR3 contains 19 residues. The V end lost 4 bases, the J end lost 6 bases, and 28 bases lay between the germline ends. Germline CDR1 is LNHDA and CDR2 is SQIVND (reference sequence). The CDR3 DNA follows: TGTGCCAGTAGTAGACCGGGAGCGCCCCTGGGCCCCCTCCGCAATGAGCAGTTCTTC. Its protein product is CASSRPGAPLGPLRNEQFF. Together with reference TRBV19 and TRBJ2-1, the CDR3 gives the full variable domain: DGGITQSPKYLFRKEGQNVTLSCEQNLNHDAMYWYRQDPGQGLRLIYYSQIVNDFQKGDIAEGYSVSREKKESFPLTVTSAQKNPTAFYLCASSRPGAPLGPLRNEQFFGPGTRLTVL.

In nucleotides, the CDR3 is TGCGCCAGCAGTAAGCGGGGGGGCCGTGGAGCCGGGGAGCTGTTTTTT. Protein product: CASSKRGGRGAGELFF. This chain connects TRBV10-1 to TRBJ2-2, with 10 nucleotides matching TRBD2. The V segment lost 5 bases and the J segment 6 bases; nucleotides outside the gene matches: 9. There are 16 residues in the CDR3. Germline-derived CDR1 and CDR2 are WNHNN and SYGVQD (reference sequence).

J is TRBJ1-2 and V is TRBV28, with 10 bases matching TRBD1. This CDR3 comprises 13 residues. Germline values: CDR1 MDHEN, CDR2 SYDVKM. The trim removed 6 bases at V and 6 bases at J, leaving 4 bases unmatched. This CDR3 reads CASSQTGGNGYTF. In nucleotides, the CDR3 is TGTGCCAGCAGCCAGACAGGGGGCAATGGCTACACCTTC.

This clone was counted a few times. V is TRBV5-8 and J is TRBJ1-5; D perhaps matches TRBD1 (5 bases). There are 15 residues in the CDR3. In germline, CDR1 is SGHTS, CDR2 YDEGEE. V was pared by 5 bases and J by 2 bases, with 14 bases between. The CDR3 region is CASRTVGGRNQPQHF. CDR3 in DNA: TGTGCCAGCAGGACAGTGGGAGGACGCAATCAGCCCCAGCATTTT.

The chain employs TRBV7-2 and TRBJ2-3; TRBD2 matches 7 bases. Germline V gene sequence: CDR1 SGHTA, CDR2 FQGNSA. J was trimmed by 3 bases and V by 5 bases; bases with no gene match: 5. This CDR3 spans 14 amino acids. The CDR3 DNA sequence: TGTGCCAGCAGCCCTGGACTAGGGACAGATACGCAGTATTTT. It is translated as CASSPGLGTDTQYF.

The chain combines TRBV18 with TRBJ2-7, with 9 bases matching TRBD1. The V gene end was trimmed by 3 bases and the J gene end by 7 bases; junction bases not matched to a gene: 7. CDR1 and CDR2 from the germline V gene are KGHSH and LQKENI. The CDR3 totals 14 residues. CDR3: CASSPGTGPREQYV. The CDR3 DNA is TGTGCCAGCTCACCCGGGACAGGGCCTCGAGAGCAGTACGTC.